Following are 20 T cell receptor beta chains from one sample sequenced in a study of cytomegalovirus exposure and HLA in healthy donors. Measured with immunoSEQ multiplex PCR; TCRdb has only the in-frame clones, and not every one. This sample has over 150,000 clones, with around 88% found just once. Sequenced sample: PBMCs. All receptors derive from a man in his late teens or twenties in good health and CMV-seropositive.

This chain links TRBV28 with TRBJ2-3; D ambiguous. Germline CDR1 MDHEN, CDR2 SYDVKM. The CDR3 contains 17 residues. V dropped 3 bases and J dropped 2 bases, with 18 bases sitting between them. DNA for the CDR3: TGTGCCAGCAGTTTCCGGTCCTCGGCAGGCACCACAGATACGCAGTATTTT. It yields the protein CASSFRSSAGTTDTQYF.

CDR3 nucleotide sequence: TGCGCCAGCGGGGCTTTTGTTGTATCGGATTCTCCTGGGGCCAACGTCCTGACTTTC. It encodes CASGAFVVSDSPGANVLTF. The chain joins TRBV5-1 to TRBJ2-6; a weak D match, TRBD1 (5 bases). V was trimmed by 7 bases and J by 2 bases, leaving 25 bases between them. The V gene's germline CDR1 is SGHRS and CDR2 YFSETQ. The CDR3 consists of 19 residues. Full variable domain (outside the CDR3, taken from reference TRBV5-1 and TRBJ2-6): KAGVTQTPRYLIKTRGQQVTLSCSPISGHRSVSWYQQTPGQGLQFLFEYFSETQRNKGNFPGRFSGRQFSNSRSEMNVSTLELGDSALYLCASGAFVVSDSPGANVLTFGAGSRLTVL.

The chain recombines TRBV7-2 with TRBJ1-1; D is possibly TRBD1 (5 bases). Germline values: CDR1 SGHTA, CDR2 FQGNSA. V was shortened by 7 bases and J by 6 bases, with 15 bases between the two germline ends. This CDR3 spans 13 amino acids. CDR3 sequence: CASTDIGRAEAFF. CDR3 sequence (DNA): TGTGCCAGCACCGACATAGGCAGGGCTGAAGCTTTCTTT.

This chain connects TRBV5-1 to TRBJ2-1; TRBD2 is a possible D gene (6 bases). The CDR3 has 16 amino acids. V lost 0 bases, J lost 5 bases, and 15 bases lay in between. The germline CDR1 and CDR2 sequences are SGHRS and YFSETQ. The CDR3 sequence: CASSLALSASDNEQFF. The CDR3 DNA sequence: TGCGCCAGCAGCTTGGCCCTAAGCGCTAGCGACAATGAGCAGTTCTTC.

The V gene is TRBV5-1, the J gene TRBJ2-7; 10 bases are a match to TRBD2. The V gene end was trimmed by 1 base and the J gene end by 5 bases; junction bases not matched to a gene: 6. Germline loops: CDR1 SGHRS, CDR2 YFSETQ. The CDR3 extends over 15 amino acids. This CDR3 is CASSLSSGSVNEQYF. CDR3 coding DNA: TGCGCCAGCAGCTTGTCTAGCGGGAGTGTCAACGAGCAGTACTTC.

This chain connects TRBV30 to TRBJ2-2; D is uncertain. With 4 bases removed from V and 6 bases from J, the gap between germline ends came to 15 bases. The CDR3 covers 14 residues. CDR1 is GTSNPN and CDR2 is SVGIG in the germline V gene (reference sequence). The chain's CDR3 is CAWTVGLNSGELFF. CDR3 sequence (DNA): TGTGCCTGGACCGTGGGCCTAAACTCCGGGGAGCTGTTTTTT. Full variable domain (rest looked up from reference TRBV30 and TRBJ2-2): SQTIHQWPATLVQPVGSPLSLECTVEGTSNPNLYWYRQAAGRGLQLLFYSVGIGQISSEVPQNLSASRPQDRQFILSSKKLLLSDSGFYLCAWTVGLNSGELFFGEGSRLTVL.

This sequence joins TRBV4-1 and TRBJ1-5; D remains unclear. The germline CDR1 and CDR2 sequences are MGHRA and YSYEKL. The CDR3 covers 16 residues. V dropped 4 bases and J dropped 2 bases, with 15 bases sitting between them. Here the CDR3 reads CASSPLDIRGNQPQHF. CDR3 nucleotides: TGCGCCAGCAGCCCTCTTGACATCCGTGGCAATCAGCCCCAGCATTTT.

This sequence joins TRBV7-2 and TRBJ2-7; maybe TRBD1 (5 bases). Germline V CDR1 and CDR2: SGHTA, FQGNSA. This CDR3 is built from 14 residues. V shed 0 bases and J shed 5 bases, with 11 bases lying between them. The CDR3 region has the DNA TGTGCCAGCAGCTTAGCACCAGGGCCCCACGAGCAGTACTTC. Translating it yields CASSLAPGPHEQYF.

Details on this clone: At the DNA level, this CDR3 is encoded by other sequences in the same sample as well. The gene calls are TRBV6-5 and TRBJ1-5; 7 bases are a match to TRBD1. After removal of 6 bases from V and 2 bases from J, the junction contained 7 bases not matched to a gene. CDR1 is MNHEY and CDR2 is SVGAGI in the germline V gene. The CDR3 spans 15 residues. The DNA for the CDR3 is TGTGCCAGCAGCAGCGACAGGGTGGGCAATCAGCCCCAGCATTTT. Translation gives CASSSDRVGNQPQHF.

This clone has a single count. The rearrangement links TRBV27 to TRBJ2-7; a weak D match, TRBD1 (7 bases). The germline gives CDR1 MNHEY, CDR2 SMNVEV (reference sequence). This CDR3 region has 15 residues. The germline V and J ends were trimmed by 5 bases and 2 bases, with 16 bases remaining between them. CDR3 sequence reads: CASSNLQGRPYEQYF. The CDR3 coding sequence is TGTGCCAGCAGTAACCTACAGGGGAGGCCCTACGAGCAGTACTTC.

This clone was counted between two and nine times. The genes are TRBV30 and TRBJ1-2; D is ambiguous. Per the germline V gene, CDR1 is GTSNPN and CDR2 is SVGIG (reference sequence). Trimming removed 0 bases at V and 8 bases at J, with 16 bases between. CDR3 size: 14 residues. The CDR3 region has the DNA TGTGCCTGGAGTGTACAAGCAGGCCCTCGGGGCTACACCTTC. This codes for CAWSVQAGPRGYTF.

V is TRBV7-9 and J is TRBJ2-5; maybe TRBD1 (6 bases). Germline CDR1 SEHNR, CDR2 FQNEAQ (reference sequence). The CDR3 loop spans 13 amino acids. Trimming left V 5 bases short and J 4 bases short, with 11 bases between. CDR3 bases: TGTGCCAGCAGCGGGACCAGGGGAGAGACCCAGTACTTC. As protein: CASSGTRGETQYF.

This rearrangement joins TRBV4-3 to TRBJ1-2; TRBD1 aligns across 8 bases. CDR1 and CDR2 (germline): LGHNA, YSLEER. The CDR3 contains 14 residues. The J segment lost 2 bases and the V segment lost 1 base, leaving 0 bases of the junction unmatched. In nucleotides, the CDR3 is TGCGCCAGCAGCCAAGGGACAGGGAACTATGGCTACACCTTC. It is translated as CASSQGTGNYGYTF.

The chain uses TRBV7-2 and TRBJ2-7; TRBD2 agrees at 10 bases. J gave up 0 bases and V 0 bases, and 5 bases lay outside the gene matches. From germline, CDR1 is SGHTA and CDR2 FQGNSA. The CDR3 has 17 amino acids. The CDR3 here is CASSLAKIAGGSYEQYF. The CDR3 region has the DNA TGTGCCAGCAGCTTAGCCAAGATAGCGGGGGGCTCCTACGAGCAGTACTTC.

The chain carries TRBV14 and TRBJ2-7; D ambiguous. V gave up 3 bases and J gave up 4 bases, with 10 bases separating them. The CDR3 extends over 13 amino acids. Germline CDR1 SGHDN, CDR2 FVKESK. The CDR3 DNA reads TGTGCCAGCAGCCAGACGCTCGGGTACGAGCAGTACTTC. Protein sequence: CASSQTLGYEQYF.

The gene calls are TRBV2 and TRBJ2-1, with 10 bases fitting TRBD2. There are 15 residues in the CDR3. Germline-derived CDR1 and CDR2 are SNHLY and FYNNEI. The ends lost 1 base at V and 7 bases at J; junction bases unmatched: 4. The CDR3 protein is CASSEGAGGGNEQFF. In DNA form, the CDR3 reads TGTGCCAGCAGTGAAGGAGCGGGAGGGGGTAATGAGCAGTTCTTC.

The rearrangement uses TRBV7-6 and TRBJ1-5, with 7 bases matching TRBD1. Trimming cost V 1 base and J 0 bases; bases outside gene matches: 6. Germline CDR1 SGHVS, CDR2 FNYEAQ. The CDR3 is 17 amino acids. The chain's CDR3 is CASSLGTGVYSNQPQHF. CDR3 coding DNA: TGTGCCAGCAGCTTAGGGACAGGCGTATATAGCAATCAGCCCCAGCATTTT.

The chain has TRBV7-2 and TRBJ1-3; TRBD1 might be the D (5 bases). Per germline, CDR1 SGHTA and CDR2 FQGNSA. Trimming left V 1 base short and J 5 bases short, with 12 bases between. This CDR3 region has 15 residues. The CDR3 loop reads CASSLEGARRNTIYF. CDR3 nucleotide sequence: TGTGCCAGCAGCTTAGAAGGGGCGCGTAGAAACACCATATATTTT.

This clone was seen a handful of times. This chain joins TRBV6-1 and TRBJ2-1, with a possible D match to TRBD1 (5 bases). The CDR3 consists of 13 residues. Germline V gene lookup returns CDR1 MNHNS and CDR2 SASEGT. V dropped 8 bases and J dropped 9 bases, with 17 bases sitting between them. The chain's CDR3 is CASQGQEGAEQFF. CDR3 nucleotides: TGTGCCAGCCAAGGGCAAGAAGGGGCTGAGCAGTTCTTC.

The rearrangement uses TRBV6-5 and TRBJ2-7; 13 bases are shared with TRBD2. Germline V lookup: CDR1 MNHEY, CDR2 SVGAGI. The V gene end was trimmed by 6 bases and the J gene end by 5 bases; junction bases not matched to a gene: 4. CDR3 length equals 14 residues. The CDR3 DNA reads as TGTGCCAGCAGCGTGGGACTAGCGGGAAACGAGCAGTACTTC. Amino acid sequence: CASSVGLAGNEQYF.